This T cell receptor (beta chain) was retrieved from a study of beta chain features in type 1 diabetes. The study, taken as a whole, reports: Moderate yet significant TCRB CDR3 shortening was seen in Type 1 diabetes patients in all four CD4+ subsets.

CD4+ naive, central memory, regulatory and stem cell-like memory subsets were isolated by sorting on CD45RO/CCR7/CD25/CD127/CD95/CD27. What was sequenced were expressed TCRB transcripts, since all of the isolated RNA had been reverse transcribed. Assay used: immunoSEQ multiplex PCR; TCRdb lists only in-frame clones, some missing. The sample consists of some 220,000 clones, approximately 10% of them appearing once. This clone occurred many times. What it binds is unknown. Germline-derived CDR1 and CDR2 are MDHEN and SYDVKM. The CDR3 extends over 15 amino acids. Unmatched junction bases numbered 3, after V lost 5 bases and J lost 4 bases.

The V gene is TRBV28, the J gene TRBJ2-3; the match to TRBD2 covers 13 bases. The sequence derives from a man aged 18 to 29 in good health. The source material was central memory CD4+ T cells from blood. Here the CDR3 DNA reads TGTGCCAGCAGTAGGACTAGCGGGAGCGCAGATACGCAGTATTTT. This gives the protein CASSRTSGSADTQYF.